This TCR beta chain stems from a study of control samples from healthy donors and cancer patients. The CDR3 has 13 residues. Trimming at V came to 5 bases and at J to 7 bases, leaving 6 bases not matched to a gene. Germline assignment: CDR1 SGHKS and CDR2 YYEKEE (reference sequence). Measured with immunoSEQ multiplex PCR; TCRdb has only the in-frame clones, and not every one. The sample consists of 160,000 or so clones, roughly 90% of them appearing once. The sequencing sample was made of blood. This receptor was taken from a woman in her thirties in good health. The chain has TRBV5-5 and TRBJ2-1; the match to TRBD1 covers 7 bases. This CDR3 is CASRAPTGNEQFF. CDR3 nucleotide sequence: TGTGCCAGCAGGGCCCCGACAGGGAATGAGCAGTTCTTC. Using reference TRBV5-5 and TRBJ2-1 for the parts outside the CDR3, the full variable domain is DAGVTQSPTHLIKTRGQQVTLRCSPISGHKSVSWYQQVLGQGPQFIFQYYEKEERGRGNFPDRFSARQFPNYSSELNVNALLLGDSALYLCASRAPTGNEQFFGPGTRLTVL.